Following are 24 T cell receptor beta chains from one sample sequenced in a study of neoadjuvant anti-PD-1 for oral cavity cancer. Time point of the sample: after neoadjuvant nivolumab, at surgical resection. Method: immunoSEQ multiplex PCR; TCRdb's copy keeps in-frame clones and lacks some. The sample shows roughly 46,000 clones, 75% to 80% of them seen only once. The sample in question was PBMCs, obtained after nivolumab (anti-PD-1) treatment. The receptors here all came from a person between 40 and 80 years old with oral cavity squamous cell carcinoma.

This clone was observed once. The chain joins TRBV10-1 to TRBJ1-1, with D possibly TRBD1 on 6 matching bases. The CDR3 is made up of 13 amino acids. V gave up 6 bases and J gave up 0 bases, with 8 bases separating them. CDR1 is WNHNN and CDR2 is SYGVQD in the germline V gene (reference sequence). The CDR3 loop is CASRQGLNTEAFF. The CDR3 DNA reads as TGCGCCAGCAGACAGGGTTTGAACACTGAAGCTTTCTTT.

This clone came up once. The genes are TRBV19 and TRBJ1-5; D is unclear. V was clipped by 6 bases and J by 3 bases, with 12 bases between them. The germline V gene has CDR1 LNHDA and CDR2 SQIVND (reference sequence). CDR3 length: 14 residues. The CDR3 DNA follows: TGTGCCAGTAGGATGATTCGGGACAATCAGCCCCAGCATTTT. Protein sequence: CASRMIRDNQPQHF.

This rearrangement joins TRBV5-4 to TRBJ2-3, with a possible D match to TRBD1 (5 bases). The CDR3 has 14 residues. V dropped 0 bases and J dropped 3 bases, with 8 bases sitting between them. The germline gives CDR1 SGHNT, CDR2 YYREEE (reference sequence). CDR3 loop: CASSLGGWTDTQYF. The CDR3 DNA follows: TGTGCCAGCAGCTTGGGGGGCTGGACAGATACGCAGTATTTT.

The chain recombines TRBV5-1 with TRBJ1-1; tentatively, D is TRBD1 (6 bases). Trimming cost V 5 bases and J 1 base, with 18 bases left between them. The germline gives CDR1 SGHRS, CDR2 YFSETQ. This CDR3 has 16 residues. This chain's CDR3 is CASSSTSGQQNTEAFF. The CDR3 DNA is TGCGCCAGCAGTTCGACCAGCGGACAGCAGAACACTGAAGCTTTCTTT.

The chain links TRBV15 to TRBJ1-5, with 10 bases that match TRBD1. Germline CDR1 and CDR2: LNHNV and YYDKDF (reference sequence). This CDR3 is built from 17 residues. With V trimmed by 5 bases and J by 2 bases, 9 bases remained unmatched. The CDR3 region is CATSGQDRGTRNQPQHF. CDR3 bases: TGTGCCACCAGCGGCCAGGACAGGGGGACACGCAATCAGCCCCAGCATTTT.

V is TRBV7-2 and J is TRBJ2-3; D remains ambiguous. Germline V CDR1 and CDR2: SGHTA, FQGNSA. The ends were cut back, 5 bases at V and 6 bases at J, with 15 bases in the middle. The CDR3 sequence is 14 residues long. CDR3: CASSPEHWADTQYF. As DNA, the CDR3 is TGTGCCAGCAGCCCAGAACACTGGGCCGATACGCAGTATTTT.

The rearrangement uses TRBV10-3 and TRBJ2-7, with D unresolved. This CDR3 is built from 12 residues. Germline values: CDR1 ENHRY, CDR2 SYGVKD. Trimming cost V 4 bases and J 3 bases, with 7 bases left between them. For the CDR3, the DNA is TGTGCCATCAGTGTGGAGCTCTACGAGCAGTACTTC. This codes for CAISVELYEQYF.

The chain uses TRBV25-1 and TRBJ1-1, with D maybe TRBD1 (5 bases). The CDR3 spans 13 residues. The V end was cut by 4 bases, the J end by 6 bases, with 12 bases between. CDR1 and CDR2 (germline): MGHDK, SYGVNS. DNA of the CDR3: TGTGCCAGCAGTGGACGAGGGGTCCCTGAAGCTTTCTTT. Its protein is CASSGRGVPEAFF.

The CDR3 sequence is CASSLNGAEAFF. DNA for the CDR3: TGTGCCAGCAGCCTCAACGGGGCTGAAGCTTTCTTT. The V call is TRBV28, the J call TRBJ1-1; D remains ambiguous. Germline V gene data show CDR1 as MDHEN and CDR2 as SYDVKM. This CDR3 is built from 12 residues. Trimming stripped 6 bases from V and 6 bases from J, with 11 bases between.

The chain uses TRBV4-1 and TRBJ2-7, with 7 bases fitting TRBD2. The CDR3 consists of 16 residues. V shed 4 bases and J 3 bases; nucleotides not matched to a gene: 12. Looked up from germline, CDR1 is MGHRA and CDR2 is YSYEKL. CDR3 nucleotides: TGCGCCAGCAGCCCAGTCCTTGGAGCGGGAAGCTACGAGCAGTACTTC. This encodes CASSPVLGAGSYEQYF.

This clone showed up just a few times. This chain connects TRBV2 to TRBJ1-1; 7 bases agree with TRBD1. Per germline, CDR1 SNHLY and CDR2 FYNNEI. V shed 4 bases, J shed 4 bases, and the junction held 9 bases outside the gene matches. The CDR3 covers 15 residues. In nucleotides, the CDR3 is TGTGCCAGCAGTGTCAGGGGGGCAGGGGGCACTGAAGCTTTCTTT. As protein: CASSVRGAGGTEAFF.

The rearrangement joins TRBV23-1 to TRBJ1-5; no reliable D call. TRBV23-1 is given ORF status, its function remaining uncertain. With 1 base removed from V and 2 bases from J, the gap between germline ends came to 6 bases. This CDR3 spans 14 amino acids. The CDR3 DNA reads as TGCGCCAGCAGTCAATTTAGTTGCAATCAGCCCCAGCATTTT. Amino acids: CASSQFSCNQPQHF.

The chain employs TRBV5-4 and TRBJ2-1; D is unresolved. Germline CDR1 is SGHNT and CDR2 is YYREEE (reference sequence). V lost 3 bases to trimming and J lost 0 bases, with 13 bases between them. The CDR3 sequence is 16 residues long. The CDR3 sequence: CASSSRYSDSYNEQFF. Here the CDR3 DNA reads TGTGCCAGCAGCTCCAGATATTCGGACTCCTACAATGAGCAGTTCTTC.

The chain joins TRBV19 to TRBJ1-2; D not resolved. V was trimmed by 4 bases and J by 4 bases, leaving 10 bases between them. Germline V gives CDR1 LNHDA, CDR2 SQIVND (reference sequence). The CDR3 covers 13 residues. CDR3 sequence (DNA): TGTGCCAGTAGTAGTCAAGGGCCCTATGGCTACACCTTC. Its protein product is CASSSQGPYGYTF. Full variable domain (remainder filled in from reference TRBV19 and TRBJ1-2): DGGITQSPKYLFRKEGQNVTLSCEQNLNHDAMYWYRQDPGQGLRLIYYSQIVNDFQKGDIAEGYSVSREKKESFPLTVTSAQKNPTAFYLCASSSQGPYGYTFGSGTRLTVV.

This clone appeared a few times. V is TRBV5-4 and J is TRBJ1-1, with D unclear. Germline V gene sequence: CDR1 SGHNT, CDR2 YYREEE (reference sequence). The CDR3 totals 13 residues. Trimming pared 1 base from V and 8 bases from J, leaving 12 bases between. Here the CDR3 reads CASSLMNGLEAFF. CDR3 nucleotide sequence: TGTGCCAGCAGCTTGATGAATGGCCTAGAAGCTTTCTTT.

This clone came up once. The chain combines TRBV6-1 with TRBJ1-5, with a possible D match to TRBD1 (5 bases). Germline V gives CDR1 MNHNS, CDR2 SASEGT. The V end was cut by 10 bases, the J end by 6 bases, with 22 bases between. The CDR3 is 15 amino acids. CDR3 nucleotides: TGTGCCACACTTCCAGGGTCCCCCCGGACTCAGCCCCAGCATTTT. It translates to CATLPGSPRTQPQHF.

The chain recombines TRBV29-1 with TRBJ2-7, with 7 bases that match TRBD1. The CDR3 has 16 amino acids. The J segment lost 6 bases and the V segment lost 0 bases, leaving 14 bases of the junction unmatched. Germline CDR1 SQVTM, CDR2 ANQGSEA. This chain's CDR3 is CSVEDKGRGGSGEQYF. In DNA, the CDR3 is TGCAGCGTTGAAGACAAGGGGAGAGGGGGCTCAGGCGAGCAGTACTTC.

The genes are TRBV5-4 and TRBJ1-1, with TRBD1 identical over 9 bases. Germline-derived CDR1 and CDR2 are SGHNT and YYREEE (reference sequence). This CDR3 is 16 amino acids long. With V trimmed by 0 bases and J by 1 base, 4 bases remained unmatched. CDR3: CASSLGDRGANTEAFF. CDR3 nucleotides: TGTGCCAGCAGCTTGGGAGACAGGGGGGCGAACACTGAAGCTTTCTTT.

This clone has more than one count but fewer than ten. The rearrangement joins TRBV2 to TRBJ1-6, with TRBD1 matching 7 bases. The CDR3 is 17 amino acids. The V and J ends lost 8 bases and 0 bases, in that order; junction bases with no gene match: 10. The germline gives CDR1 SNHLY, CDR2 FYNNEI. The CDR3 loop reads CASLGQVPGSYNSPLHF. CDR3 sequence (DNA): TGTGCCAGCCTAGGACAGGTCCCGGGCTCCTATAATTCACCCCTCCACTTT.

This chain connects TRBV19 to TRBJ1-2; tentatively, D is TRBD1 (6 bases). The V gene lost 5 bases and the J gene lost 7 bases, with 17 bases spanning the gap. CDR3 length equals 14 residues. Germline loops: CDR1 LNHDA, CDR2 SQIVND (reference sequence). The CDR3, as DNA: TGTGCCAGTAGTCATCAGGGGAGGACGGGTGGCTACACCTTC. The encoded protein is CASSHQGRTGGYTF.

The CDR3 DNA is TGCGCCAGCAGCCAGGCCGACATGGGGATGGTTAGCAATCAGCCCCAGCATTTT. Encoded protein: CASSQADMGMVSNQPQHF. This chain links TRBV4-1 with TRBJ1-5; D not resolved. This CDR3 spans 18 amino acids. Germline-derived CDR1 and CDR2 are MGHRA and YSYEKL. Between the trimmed V and J ends, which lost 3 bases and 0 bases, there was a span of 18 bases.

V gene TRBV27 combines with J gene TRBJ1-1; D not resolved. V lost 5 bases to trimming and J lost 3 bases, with 4 bases between them. Germline CDR1 and CDR2: MNHEY and SMNVEV (reference sequence). CDR3 length equals 11 residues. DNA for the CDR3: TGTGCCAGCAGTCGGGACACTGAAGCTTTCTTT. Its protein is CASSRDTEAFF.

This clone was detected a few times. The chain is built from TRBV10-2 and TRBJ2-5; 13 bases map to TRBD2. The germline gives CDR1 WSHSY, CDR2 SAAADI. The junction had 11 bases not matched to a gene; V was cut back by 3 bases and J by 4 bases. The CDR3 sequence is 18 residues long. The CDR3 loop reads CASSDSRTSGGGLETQYF. For the CDR3, the DNA is TGCGCCAGCAGTGACTCACGGACTAGCGGGGGAGGCCTAGAGACCCAGTACTTC.

This chain uses TRBV6-5 with TRBJ1-5; D is possibly TRBD1 (6 bases). CDR1 is MNHEY and CDR2 is SVGAGI in the germline V gene. V shed 6 bases and J shed 2 bases, with 14 bases lying between them. The CDR3 has 15 amino acids. The CDR3 spells CASSATGNRNQPQHF. The CDR3 DNA sequence: TGTGCCAGCAGCGCGACAGGAAATCGCAATCAGCCCCAGCATTTT.